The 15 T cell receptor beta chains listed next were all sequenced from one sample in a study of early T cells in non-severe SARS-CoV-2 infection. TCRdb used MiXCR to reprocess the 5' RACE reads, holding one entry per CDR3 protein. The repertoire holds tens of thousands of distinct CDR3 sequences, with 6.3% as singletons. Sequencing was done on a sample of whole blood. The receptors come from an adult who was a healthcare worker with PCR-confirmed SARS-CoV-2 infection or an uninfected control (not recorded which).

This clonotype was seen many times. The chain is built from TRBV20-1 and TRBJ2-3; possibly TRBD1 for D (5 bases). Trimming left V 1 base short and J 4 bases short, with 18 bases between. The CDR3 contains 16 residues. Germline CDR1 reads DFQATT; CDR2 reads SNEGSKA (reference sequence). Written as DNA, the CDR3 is TGCAGTGCTAGAGCATGGGGCAGGGAAATATCAGATACGCAGTATTTT. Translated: CSARAWGREISDTQYF.

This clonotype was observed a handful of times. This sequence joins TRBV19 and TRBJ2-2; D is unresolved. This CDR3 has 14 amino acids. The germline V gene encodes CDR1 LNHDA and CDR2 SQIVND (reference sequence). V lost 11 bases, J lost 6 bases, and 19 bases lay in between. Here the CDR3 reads CAPSTVRCPGELFF. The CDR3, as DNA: TGTGCCCCTAGTACGGTCCGGTGCCCCGGGGAGCTGTTTTTT.

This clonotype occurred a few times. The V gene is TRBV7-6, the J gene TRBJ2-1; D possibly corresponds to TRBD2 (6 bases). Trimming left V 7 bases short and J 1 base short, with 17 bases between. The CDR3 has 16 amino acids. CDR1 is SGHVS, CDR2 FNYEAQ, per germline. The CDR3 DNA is TGTGCCAGCATCATACAAGGTGGAGGGTCCTACAATGAGCAGTTCTTC. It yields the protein CASIIQGGGSYNEQFF.

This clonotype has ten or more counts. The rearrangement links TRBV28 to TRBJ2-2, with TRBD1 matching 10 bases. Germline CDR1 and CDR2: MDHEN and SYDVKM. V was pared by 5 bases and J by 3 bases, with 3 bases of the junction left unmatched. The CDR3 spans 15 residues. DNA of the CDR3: TGTGCCAGCAGTGGGACAGGGGAAGACACCGGGGAGCTGTTTTTT. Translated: CASSGTGEDTGELFF. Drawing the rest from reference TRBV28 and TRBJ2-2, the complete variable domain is DVKVTQSSRYLVKRTGEKVFLECVQDMDHENMFWYRQDPGLGLRLIYFSYDVKMKEKGDIPEGYSVSREKKERFSLILESASTNQTSMYLCASSGTGEDTGELFFGEGSRLTVL.

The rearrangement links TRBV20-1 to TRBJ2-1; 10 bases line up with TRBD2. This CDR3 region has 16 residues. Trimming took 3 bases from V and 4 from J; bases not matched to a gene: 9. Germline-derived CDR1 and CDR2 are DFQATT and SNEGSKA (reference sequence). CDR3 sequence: CSASPALAGVYNEQFF. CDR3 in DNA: TGCAGTGCTAGCCCCGCGCTAGCGGGAGTGTACAATGAGCAGTTCTTC.

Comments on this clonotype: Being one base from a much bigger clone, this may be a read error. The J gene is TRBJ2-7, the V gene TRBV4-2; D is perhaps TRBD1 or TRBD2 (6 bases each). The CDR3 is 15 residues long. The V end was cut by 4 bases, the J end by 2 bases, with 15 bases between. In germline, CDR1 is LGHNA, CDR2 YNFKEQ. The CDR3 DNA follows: TGTGCCAGCAGCCGAGATAGCGGACAGCCCTACGAGCAGTACTTC. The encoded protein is CASSRDSGQPYEQYF.

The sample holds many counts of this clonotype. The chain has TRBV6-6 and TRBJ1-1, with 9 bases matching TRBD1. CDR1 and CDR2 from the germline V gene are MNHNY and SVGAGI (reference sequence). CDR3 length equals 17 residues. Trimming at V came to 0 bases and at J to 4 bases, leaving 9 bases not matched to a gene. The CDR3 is CASSYSVPGQGVTEAFF. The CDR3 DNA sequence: TGTGCCAGCAGTTACTCTGTCCCGGGACAGGGAGTCACTGAAGCTTTCTTT.

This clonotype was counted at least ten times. The CDR3 coding sequence is TGTGCCAGCAGTTATTTAGCGGGAGGGACCCCCGGGGAGCAGTACTTC. This gives the protein CASSYLAGGTPGEQYF. V and J are TRBV6-6 and TRBJ2-7, with TRBD2 identical over 11 bases. CDR3 length equals 16 residues. V shed 3 bases, J shed 7 bases, and the junction held 11 bases outside the gene matches. Germline V gene sequence: CDR1 MNHNY, CDR2 SVGAGI (reference sequence).

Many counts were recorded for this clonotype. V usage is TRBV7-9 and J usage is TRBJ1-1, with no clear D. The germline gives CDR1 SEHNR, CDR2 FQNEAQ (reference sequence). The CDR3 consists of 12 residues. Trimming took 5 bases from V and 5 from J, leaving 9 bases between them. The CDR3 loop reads CASSAEGTEAFF. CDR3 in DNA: TGTGCCAGCAGCGCAGAGGGTACTGAAGCTTTCTTT.

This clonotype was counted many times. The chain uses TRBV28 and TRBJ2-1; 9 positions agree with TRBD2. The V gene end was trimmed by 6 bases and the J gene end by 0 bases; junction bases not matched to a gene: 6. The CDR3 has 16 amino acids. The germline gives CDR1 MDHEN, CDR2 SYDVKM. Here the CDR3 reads CASRQTSGSSYNEQFF. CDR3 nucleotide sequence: TGTGCCAGCAGACAGACTAGCGGCTCCTCCTACAATGAGCAGTTCTTC.

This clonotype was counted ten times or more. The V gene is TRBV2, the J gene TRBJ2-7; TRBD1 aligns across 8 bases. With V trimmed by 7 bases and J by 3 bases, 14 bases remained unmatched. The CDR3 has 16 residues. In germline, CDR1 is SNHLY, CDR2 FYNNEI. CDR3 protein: CASTDRVLPAGYEQYF. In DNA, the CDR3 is TGTGCCAGCACGGACAGGGTTCTCCCGGCTGGCTACGAGCAGTACTTC. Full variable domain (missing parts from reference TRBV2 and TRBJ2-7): EPEVTQTPSHQVTQMGQEVILRCVPISNHLYFYWYRQILGQKVEFLVSFYNNEISEKSEIFDDQFSVERPDGSNFTLKIRSTKLEDSAMYFCASTDRVLPAGYEQYFGPGTRLTVT.

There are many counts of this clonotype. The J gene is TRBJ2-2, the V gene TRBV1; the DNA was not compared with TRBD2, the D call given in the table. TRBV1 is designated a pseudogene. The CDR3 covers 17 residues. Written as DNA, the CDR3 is TGCACCAGCAGCCAAGATCTACTAGCGGGGTTCACCGGGGAGCTGTTTTTT. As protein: CTSSQDLLAGFTGELFF.

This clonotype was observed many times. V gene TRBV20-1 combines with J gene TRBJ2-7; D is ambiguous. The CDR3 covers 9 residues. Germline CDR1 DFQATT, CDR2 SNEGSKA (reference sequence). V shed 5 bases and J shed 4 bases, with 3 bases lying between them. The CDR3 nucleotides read TGCAGTGCTGAATACGAGCAGTACTTC. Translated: CSAEYEQYF.

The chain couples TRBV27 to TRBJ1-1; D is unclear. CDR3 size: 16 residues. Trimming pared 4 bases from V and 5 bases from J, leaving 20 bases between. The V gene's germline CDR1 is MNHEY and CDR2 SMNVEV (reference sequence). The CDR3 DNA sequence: TGTGCCAGCAGTTCGCGATGGGCGATAGAAGGGACTGAAGCTTTCTTT. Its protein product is CASSSRWAIEGTEAFF.

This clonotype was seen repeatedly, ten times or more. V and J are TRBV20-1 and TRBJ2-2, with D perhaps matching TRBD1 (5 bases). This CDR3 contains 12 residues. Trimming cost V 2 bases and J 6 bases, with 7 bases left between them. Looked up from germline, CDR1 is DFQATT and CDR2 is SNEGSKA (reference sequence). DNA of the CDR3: TGCAGTGCTAGAAGGGGCGCCGGGGAGCTGTTTTTT. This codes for CSARRGAGELFF.